The 31 T cell receptor beta chains presented below share a single source sample, sequenced in a study of lymphopenia after photon versus proton radiotherapy. Sequenced by immunoSEQ multiplex PCR; TCRdb stores in-frame clones only, minus some. The top ten hold about 5.2% of the sample, which has more than 20,000 clones, approximately 85% seen once. The sequencing here drew on peripheral blood, taken from a patient treated with photon-based radiotherapy. The receptors shown here come from a man aged 30-40 years with gastric cancer.

This chain uses TRBV7-4 with TRBJ1-2; TRBD1 matches 7 bases. Germline assignment: CDR1 SGHVT and CDR2 SQSDAQ. The CDR3 has 15 residues. V was pared by 5 bases and J by 0 bases, with 6 bases of the junction left unmatched. The CDR3 DNA is TGTGCCAGCAGCCTAGGGACAGCAGCTAACTATGGCTACACCTTC. Its translation: CASSLGTAANYGYTF. The complete variable domain, with remaining parts taken from reference TRBV7-4 and TRBJ1-2, reads GAGVSQSPRYKVAKRGRDVALRCDSISGHVTLYWYRQTLGQGSEVLTYSQSDAQRDKSGRPSGRFSAERPERSVSTLKIQRTEQGDSAVYLCASSLGTAANYGYTFGSGTRLTVV.

This chain links TRBV6-5 with TRBJ2-7; D remains unclear. The CDR3 has 15 residues. V lost 2 bases and J lost 2, with 13 bases in between. In germline, CDR1 is MNHEY, CDR2 SVGAGI. This CDR3 is CASSYQLGRPYEQYF. The CDR3 nucleotides are TGTGCCAGCAGTTACCAGTTAGGACGGCCCTACGAGCAGTACTTC.

The chain joins TRBV5-1 to TRBJ2-3, with 7 bases that match TRBD2. Unmatched junction bases numbered 8, after V lost 5 bases and J lost 2 bases. Germline V lookup: CDR1 SGHRS, CDR2 YFSETQ. The CDR3 has 15 amino acids. CDR3 nucleotide sequence: TGCGCCAGCAGTCCCCCTAGCGGAAACACAGATACGCAGTATTTT. This translates into CASSPPSGNTDTQYF.

V gene TRBV6-6 combines with J gene TRBJ2-7; 10 bases line up with TRBD1. The trim removed 6 bases at V and 3 bases at J, leaving 2 bases unmatched. The CDR3 is 13 residues long. From germline, CDR1 is MNHNY and CDR2 SVGAGI (reference sequence). The CDR3 bases are TGTGCCAGCAGATGGACAGGGGGCTACGAGCAGTACTTC. The encoded protein is CASRWTGGYEQYF.

This rearrangement joins TRBV12-2 to TRBJ1-3; no check of the table's D call, TRBD1, against the DNA was made. TRBV12-2 is a listed pseudogene. This CDR3 contains 14 residues. CDR3 sequence: CASSPGTPGNTIYF. The DNA for the CDR3 is TGTGCCAGCAGCCCAGGGACACCTGGAAACACCATATATTTT.

The rearrangement links TRBV19 to TRBJ1-2, with 8 nucleotides matching TRBD1. J lost 5 bases, V lost 4 bases, and 6 bases had no gene match. Germline V lookup: CDR1 LNHDA, CDR2 SQIVND (reference sequence). CDR3 size: 14 residues. CDR3 protein: CASSTGQGLYGYTF. CDR3 nucleotides: TGTGCCAGTAGTACCGGACAGGGTCTATATGGCTACACCTTC.

The V call is TRBV6-5, the J call TRBJ2-3; 8 bases map to TRBD1. Per the germline V gene, CDR1 is MNHEY and CDR2 is SVGAGI. The J segment lost 2 bases and the V segment lost 6 bases, leaving 4 bases of the junction unmatched. The CDR3 is 14 amino acids. The CDR3 sequence: CASSQDRATDTQYF. For the CDR3, the DNA is TGTGCCAGCAGCCAGGACAGGGCCACAGATACGCAGTATTTT.

V and J are TRBV9 and TRBJ2-1, with 7 positions matching TRBD2. Trimming took 3 bases from V and 4 from J; bases not matched to a gene: 7. The CDR3 loop spans 15 amino acids. Germline values: CDR1 SGDLS, CDR2 YYNGEE. CDR3 loop: CASSAGGFSYNEQFF. Written as DNA, the CDR3 is TGTGCCAGCAGCGCGGGAGGATTTAGTTACAATGAGCAGTTCTTC. Using reference TRBV9 and TRBJ2-1 for the parts outside the CDR3, the full variable domain is DSGVTQTPKHLITATGQRVTLRCSPRSGDLSVYWYQQSLDQGLQFLIQYYNGEERAKGNILERFSAQQFPDLHSELNLSSLELGDSALYFCASSAGGFSYNEQFFGPGTRLTVL.

V gene TRBV6-6 combines with J gene TRBJ2-1; D uncertain. The CDR3 spans 12 residues. Germline CDR1 and CDR2: MNHNY and SVGAGI (reference sequence). Trimming left V 7 bases short and J 4 bases short, with 8 bases between. The CDR3 spells CASTESYNEQFF. The CDR3 region has the DNA TGTGCCAGCACCGAGAGTTACAATGAGCAGTTCTTC.

The genes are TRBV7-3 and TRBJ2-6; possibly TRBD1 for D (6 bases). Trimming removed 1 base at V and 0 bases at J, with 13 bases between. The CDR3 spans 18 residues. The V gene's germline CDR1 is SGHTA and CDR2 FQGTGA. CDR3 sequence reads: CASSLMDSSSSGANVLTF. CDR3 nucleotides: TGTGCCAGCAGCTTAATGGACAGTTCGAGCTCTGGGGCCAACGTCCTGACTTTC.

The V call is TRBV7-8, the J call TRBJ2-1; the D is unclear. The germline gives CDR1 SGHVS, CDR2 FQNEAQ. The V end lost 3 bases, the J end lost 12 bases, and 15 bases lay between the germline ends. CDR3 size: 13 residues. The CDR3 is CASSFNTRIGQFF. CDR3 DNA sequence: TGTGCCAGCAGCTTCAATACCCGTATTGGGCAGTTCTTC.

The chain couples TRBV6-1 to TRBJ2-5; TRBD2 agrees at 8 bases. The CDR3 is made up of 13 amino acids. The germline gives CDR1 MNHNS, CDR2 SASEGT. J lost 5 bases, V lost 6 bases, and 5 bases had no gene match. The CDR3, as DNA: TGTGCCAGCAGCCTGACTAGCGCCGAGACCCAGTACTTC. Translating it yields CASSLTSAETQYF.

The rearrangement uses TRBV19 and TRBJ2-7; 9 bases agree with TRBD1. Germline assignment: CDR1 LNHDA and CDR2 SQIVND (reference sequence). The CDR3 extends over 14 amino acids. Trimming cost V 3 bases and J 6 bases; bases outside gene matches: 6. The CDR3 DNA is TGTGCCAGTAGTATGGGGACAGGGTCTACCGAGCAGTACTTC. It specifies CASSMGTGSTEQYF.

The V and J genes are TRBV9 and TRBJ2-2, with TRBD2 matching over 10 bases. After removal of 6 bases from V and 4 bases from J, the junction contained 9 bases not matched to a gene. This CDR3 is built from 16 residues. Germline V gene lookup returns CDR1 SGDLS and CDR2 YYNGEE. The CDR3 sequence is CASTPSGRAPTGELFF. The DNA of the CDR3 is TGTGCCAGCACCCCCAGCGGGAGGGCCCCCACCGGGGAGCTGTTTTTT.

Only a few counts were recorded for this clone. The V call is TRBV2, the J call TRBJ1-1; D perhaps matches TRBD1 (6 bases). V lost 5 bases and J 6 bases, leaving 10 bases between the germline ends. Germline V gene lookup returns CDR1 SNHLY and CDR2 FYNNEI. This CDR3 is 12 amino acids long. The CDR3 sequence is CASSFRQAEAFF. The CDR3 DNA reads as TGTGCCAGCAGTTTTAGACAGGCTGAAGCTTTCTTT.

The V and J genes are TRBV25-1 and TRBJ2-3; D is undetermined. Germline loops: CDR1 MGHDK, CDR2 SYGVNS. The CDR3 covers 13 residues. V lost 5 bases to trimming and J lost 0 bases, with 6 bases between them. CDR3: CASSRDSTDTQYF. As DNA, the CDR3 is TGTGCCAGCAGTCGAGATAGCACAGATACGCAGTATTTT.

The V gene is TRBV5-1, the J gene TRBJ1-4; D is perhaps TRBD1 (6 bases). Germline V gene lookup returns CDR1 SGHRS and CDR2 YFSETQ. V was pared by 0 bases and J by 7 bases, with 13 bases between. The CDR3 has 15 amino acids. CDR3 protein: CASSLGTASREKLFF. Here the CDR3 DNA reads TGCGCCAGCAGCTTGGGGACAGCGAGCCGTGAAAAACTGTTTTTT. Together with reference TRBV5-1 and TRBJ1-4, the CDR3 gives the full variable domain: KAGVTQTPRYLIKTRGQQVTLSCSPISGHRSVSWYQQTPGQGLQFLFEYFSETQRNKGNFPGRFSGRQFSNSRSEMNVSTLELGDSALYLCASSLGTASREKLFFGSGTQLSVL.

V and J are TRBV2 and TRBJ2-7, with 7 bases fitting TRBD2. The CDR3 is made up of 15 amino acids. V was pared by 4 bases and J by 2 bases, with 8 bases of the junction left unmatched. The germline gives CDR1 SNHLY, CDR2 FYNNEI. The CDR3 region is CASSASVGGTYEQYF. Here the CDR3 DNA reads TGTGCCAGCAGTGCTAGCGTGGGGGGGACCTACGAGCAGTACTTC.

This clone was detected only once. This rearrangement joins TRBV10-3 to TRBJ1-1; D gene uncertain. The CDR3 covers 13 residues. The germline gives CDR1 ENHRY, CDR2 SYGVKD. The V and J ends lost 4 bases and 1 base respectively, with 7 bases between them. The CDR3 bases are TGTGCCATCAGTGTAGGTAAGAACACTGAAGCTTTCTTT. Translation gives CAISVGKNTEAFF.

The chain couples TRBV11-2 to TRBJ2-7; 8 bases line up with TRBD2. CDR1 is SGHAT, CDR2 FQNNGV, per germline. CDR3 length: 15 amino acids. The V segment lost 0 bases and the J segment 2 bases; nucleotides outside the gene matches: 3. DNA of the CDR3: TGTGCCAGCAGCTTAGAGCGAGCGGGAGCCTACGAGCAGTACTTC. Its protein is CASSLERAGAYEQYF.

V is TRBV28 and J is TRBJ1-2; the match to TRBD1 covers 12 bases. J was trimmed by 7 bases and V by 7 bases; bases with no gene match: 13. The CDR3 length is 16 residues. Germline V gene data show CDR1 as MDHEN and CDR2 as SYDVKM. CDR3 residues: CASTLDPGQGASGYTF. The CDR3 region has the DNA TGTGCCAGCACCCTCGACCCGGGACAGGGGGCTTCTGGCTACACCTTC.

This rearrangement joins TRBV4-3 to TRBJ1-1; no reliable D call. Trimming shortened V by 4 bases and J by 2 bases, and 11 bases separated the two germline ends. This CDR3 comprises 14 residues. Per germline, CDR1 LGHNA and CDR2 YSLEER. DNA of the CDR3: TGCGCCAGCAGCCGAAGTACGGGAAACACTGAAGCTTTCTTT. It codes for CASSRSTGNTEAFF.

This clone was recorded a few times. The V call is TRBV2, the J call TRBJ1-1, with TRBD1 as a possible D gene (5 bases). V was shortened by 4 bases and J by 4 bases, with 13 bases between the two germline ends. This CDR3 contains 14 residues. Germline V CDR1 and CDR2: SNHLY, FYNNEI. The CDR3 DNA is TGTGCCAGCAGTGCCATAGGGGAGCCCACTGAAGCTTTCTTT. Protein sequence: CASSAIGEPTEAFF.

This clone has just one count. The V gene is TRBV28, the J gene TRBJ2-5; TRBD1 matches 8 bases. The last part of the DNA fits TRBJ2-7 better; the J call may be wrong. Per germline, CDR1 MDHEN and CDR2 SYDVKM. This CDR3 has 15 amino acids. The CDR3, as DNA: TGTGCCAGCAGTCCACACGAGACAGGGGATTACGAGCAGTACTTC. It specifies CASSPHETGDYEQYF.

The V and J genes are TRBV19 and TRBJ2-1; the D is unclear. The V end lost 3 bases, the J end lost 5 bases, and 8 bases lay between the germline ends. The CDR3 extends over 13 amino acids. CDR1 and CDR2 (germline): LNHDA, SQIVND (reference sequence). The DNA for the CDR3 is TGTGCCAGTAGTATTGGCAGCAACAATGAGCAGTTCTTC. As protein: CASSIGSNNEQFF.

This chain links TRBV19 with TRBJ2-1, with D possibly TRBD2 on 5 matching bases. The V and J ends lost 4 bases and 1 base respectively, with 11 bases between them. Germline V gives CDR1 LNHDA, CDR2 SQIVND (reference sequence). CDR3 length equals 15 residues. DNA for the CDR3: TGTGCCAGTAGTAACCTAGCTGGGTCCTACAATGAGCAGTTCTTC. Its protein product is CASSNLAGSYNEQFF.

This clone was seen a single time. The rearrangement uses TRBV29-1 and TRBJ2-3; D perhaps matches TRBD2 (5 bases). V shed 0 bases and J shed 2 bases, with 9 bases lying between them. Germline loops: CDR1 SQVTM, CDR2 ANQGSEA. The CDR3 length is 14 residues. The CDR3 nucleotides read TGCAGCGTTGAAGATGGGGAGAACACAGATACGCAGTATTTT. Amino acid sequence: CSVEDGENTDTQYF.

In its sample, this clone was seen a few times. This sequence joins TRBV5-1 and TRBJ1-1; a possible D gene is TRBD1 (6 bases). The V end lost 2 bases, the J end lost 1 base, and 12 bases lay between the germline ends. Germline CDR1 and CDR2: SGHRS and YFSETQ. The CDR3 consists of 15 residues. In nucleotides, the CDR3 is TGCGCCAGCAGCTTAGTTGGGGGCGAGAACACTGAAGCTTTCTTT. It specifies CASSLVGGENTEAFF.

The chain carries TRBV9 and TRBJ2-7; unclear D gene. Germline V gives CDR1 SGDLS, CDR2 YYNGEE. V was pared by 3 bases and J by 3 bases, with 13 bases between. The CDR3 is 14 residues long. The CDR3 reads CASSGGHQDYEQYF. The CDR3 nucleotides read TGTGCCAGCAGCGGCGGCCATCAAGACTACGAGCAGTACTTC.

The CDR3 region has the DNA TGTGCCAGTAGTGCATACAGGGGATCGAACACCGGGGAGCTGTTTTTT. Its translation is CASSAYRGSNTGELFF. This chain links TRBV19 with TRBJ2-2; 7 bases map to TRBD1. CDR1 and CDR2 from the germline V gene are LNHDA and SQIVND (reference sequence). This CDR3 has 16 residues. J was trimmed by 0 bases and V by 5 bases; bases with no gene match: 6.

V gene TRBV11-2 combines with J gene TRBJ1-1, with D perhaps matching TRBD1 (5 bases). The V gene's germline CDR1 is SGHAT and CDR2 FQNNGV. The CDR3 has 15 amino acids. V gave up 2 bases and J gave up 3 bases, with 13 bases separating them. CDR3 sequence (DNA): TGTGCCAGCAGCTTATTGCCGAGGGGAGACACTGAAGCTTTCTTT. As protein: CASSLLPRGDTEAFF.